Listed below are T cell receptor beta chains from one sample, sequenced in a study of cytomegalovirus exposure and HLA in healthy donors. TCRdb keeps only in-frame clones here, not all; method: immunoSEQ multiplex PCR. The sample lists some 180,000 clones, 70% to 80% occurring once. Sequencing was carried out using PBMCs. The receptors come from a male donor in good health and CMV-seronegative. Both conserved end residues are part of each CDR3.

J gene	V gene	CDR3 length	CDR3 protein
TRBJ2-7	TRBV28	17	CASSFLWGLAGDYEQYF
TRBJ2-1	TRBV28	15	CASSLEGVNRGEQFF
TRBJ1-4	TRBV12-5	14	CASGLSSAGEKLFF
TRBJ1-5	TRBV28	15	CASSLVDSYNQPQHF
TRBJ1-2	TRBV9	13	CASSVEQGHGYTF
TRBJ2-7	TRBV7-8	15	CASSAHRGPSYEQYF
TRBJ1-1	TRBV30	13	CAWDDRGATEAFF
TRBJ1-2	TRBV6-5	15	CASSGRDSGRWSYTF
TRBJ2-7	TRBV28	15	CASSFSGSFSYEQYF
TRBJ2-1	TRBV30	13	CAWSQTRDNEQFF
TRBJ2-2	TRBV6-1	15	CASSPTTGATGELFF
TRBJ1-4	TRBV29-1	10	CSVLNEKLFF
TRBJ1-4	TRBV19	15	CASTIGGRGNEKLFF
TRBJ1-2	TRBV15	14	CATSRGGQVVGYTF
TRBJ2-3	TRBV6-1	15	CASSANGATPDTQYF
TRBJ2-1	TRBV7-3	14	CASSPGRGGYEQFF
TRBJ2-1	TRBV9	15	CASSAADRTYNEQFF
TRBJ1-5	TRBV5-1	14	CASSLGQANQPQHF
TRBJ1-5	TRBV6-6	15	CASSYPTGSNQPQHF
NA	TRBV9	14	CASSKTGGGDEQYF
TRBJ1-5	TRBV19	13	CASSIAVNQPQHF
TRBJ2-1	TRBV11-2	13	CASSLDINRGQFF
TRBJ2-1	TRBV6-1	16	CASSEYGLAGGNEQFF
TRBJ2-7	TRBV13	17	CASSSRSYGGTSYEQYF
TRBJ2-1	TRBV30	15	CAWSVWDRTNNEQFF
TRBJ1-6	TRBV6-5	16	CASSSNPTVYNSPLHF
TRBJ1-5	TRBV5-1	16	CASSPGHANGNQPQHF
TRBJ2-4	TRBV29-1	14	CSVKDRRAKNIQYF
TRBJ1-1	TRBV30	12	CAWSRGRTEAFF